This T cell receptor beta chain is drawn from a study of T cells in Graves' hyperthyroidism and ophthalmopathy. As to this clonotype: Its specificity is unknown.

Each diagnosis drew on symptoms, thyroxine, TRAb, thyroid ultrasound and orbital computed tomography findings. Amplification yielded TCR beta CDR3 regions, with RNA transcripts as the source. When the TCR CDR3 underwent first-round RT-PCR, the HTBI primer set was used. One entry per CDR3 protein results from TCRdb running MiXCR on the multiplex PCR reads. The sample lists roughly 500,000 distinct CDR3 sequences, 24% occurring once. Study-level points and caveats: Ophthalmopathy got predicted by the model a median 6.5 months before its onset. Stable hyperthyroidism was told apart from ophthalmopathy by a model built on 13 V-J features.

Sequenced: blood. The source is a woman aged 25 to 39 with Graves' ophthalmopathy.

The DNA of the CDR3 is TGTGCCAGCGGCGCGGCAGGCAATTACGAGCAGTACTTC. It codes for CASGAAGNYEQYF. The chain couples TRBV7-9 to TRBJ2-7; D is undetermined. CDR3 length equals 13 residues. The V gene lost 8 bases and the J gene lost 4 bases, with 15 bases spanning the gap. CDR1 and CDR2 (germline): SEHNR, FQNEAQ (reference sequence).